The 8 T cell receptor beta chains reported below all come from one sample, sequenced in a study of T cell responses to AZD1222 COVID-19 vaccine. The data were produced by immunoSEQ multiplex PCR, yet TCRdb's version contains in-frame clones alone and is incomplete. The sample holds fewer than 300,000 clones, 85% to 95% seen once. Source: peripheral blood, taken on day 0 of AZD1222 vaccination. The source of these receptors is an adult in good health.

The chain is built from TRBV27 and TRBJ1-2; D is perhaps TRBD1 (5 bases). Germline V gives CDR1 MNHEY, CDR2 SMNVEV (reference sequence). V was pared by 8 bases and J by 2 bases, with 12 bases between. The CDR3 loop spans 13 amino acids. CDR3: CASRRGRNYGYTF. The CDR3 DNA follows: TGTGCCAGCCGAAGGGGACGAAACTATGGCTACACCTTC.

The chain recombines TRBV18 with TRBJ1-5; a possible D gene is TRBD1 (6 bases). The CDR3 loop spans 16 amino acids. V lost 4 bases and J lost 5, with 18 bases in between. Germline lookup yields CDR1 KGHSH and CDR2 LQKENI. DNA of the CDR3: TGTGCCAGCTCACAAAACCAGGGGACAAAAGATCAGCCCCAGCATTTT. Translation gives CASSQNQGTKDQPQHF.

The chain has TRBV11-2 and TRBJ1-1, with D possibly TRBD1 on 6 matching bases. This CDR3 has 15 amino acids. Germline assignment: CDR1 SGHAT and CDR2 FQNNGV. V was cut by 6 bases and J by 1 base, with 15 bases left in between. The CDR3 DNA is TGTGCCAGCAGTTCCGTCCGGGGGCGGAACACTGAAGCTTTCTTT. Protein product: CASSSVRGRNTEAFF.

This clone has just one count. The conserved phenylalanine or tryptophan is not found at the CDR3 terminus, so this likely reflects a read error. It is unclear where the CDR3 begins or ends on the DNA, so no DNA is shown, and the CDR3 is as TCRdb lists it. The chain combines TRBV5-4 with TRBJ2-3; TRBD2, the table's D call, lacks a check against the DNA. The CDR3 is 11 residues long, ends included. Germline assignment: CDR1 SGHNT and CDR2 YYREEE (reference sequence). The CDR3 loop is CASSLASGEHG.

The V call is TRBV3-1 (or the pseudogene TRBV3-2), the J call TRBJ2-2, with D hard to call. V lost 7 bases and J lost 2, with 5 bases in between. CDR3 length: 12 residues. Germline-derived CDR1 and CDR2 are LGHDT and YNNKEL (reference sequence). The CDR3, as DNA: TGTGCCAGCACCGAAAACACCGGGGAGCTGTTTTTT. Protein product: CASTENTGELFF.

This clone was counted once. V and J are TRBV5-1 and TRBJ1-1; D remains unclear. CDR1 is SGHRS, CDR2 YFSETQ, per germline. V was shortened by 3 bases and J by 5 bases, with 14 bases between the two germline ends. The CDR3 has 14 amino acids. CDR3 residues: CASSSPGRGTEAFF. In DNA, the CDR3 is TGCGCCAGCAGCTCCCCCGGCAGAGGGACTGAAGCTTTCTTT.

The chain couples TRBV30 to TRBJ1-2; 8 bases map to TRBD1. CDR3 length: 13 residues. Trimming at V came to 3 bases and at J to 8 bases, leaving 8 bases not matched to a gene. Per the germline V gene, CDR1 is GTSNPN and CDR2 is SVGIG (reference sequence). The CDR3 DNA sequence: TGTGCCTGGAGGACAGGGGCCCCCAGGGGCTACACCTTC. Protein: CAWRTGAPRGYTF.

The chain employs TRBV5-1 and TRBJ2-3; D perhaps matches TRBD2 (5 bases). Trimming shortened V by 0 bases and J by 2 bases, and 16 bases separated the two germline ends. Germline CDR1 SGHRS, CDR2 YFSETQ. This CDR3 has 17 amino acids. The CDR3 region is CASSLVFSDSYTDTQYF. The CDR3 DNA sequence: TGCGCCAGCAGCTTGGTATTTTCGGACTCGTACACAGATACGCAGTATTTT.